Shown below are 4 T cell receptor beta chains from a single sample sequenced in a study of blood T cells in healthy people across ages. Sample-barcoded 5' priming and a J-beta primer mix drove a second PCR of about 6 to 11 cycles. TCRdb ran MiXCR on the 5' RACE reads and lists one entry per CDR3 protein. Counted here are about 2 million distinct CDR3 sequences, roughly 50% occurring once; the ten biggest clones make up 2.1%. What was sequenced was blood. The receptors were sampled from a woman aged 35 to 49 in good health.

The genes are TRBV5-1 and TRBJ2-1; 8 nucleotides agree with TRBD1. Germline CDR1 reads SGHRS; CDR2 reads YFSETQ. The CDR3 has 16 amino acids. The ends lost 0 bases at V and 4 bases at J; junction bases unmatched: 6. This chain's CDR3 is CASSLGTRTGYNEQFF. As DNA, the CDR3 is TGCGCCAGCAGCTTGGGAACCCGGACAGGGTACAATGAGCAGTTCTTC.

This clonotype was counted only a few times. This chain joins TRBV6-1 and TRBJ2-2, with 11 bases identical to TRBD1. The trim removed 4 bases at V and 3 bases at J, leaving 4 bases unmatched. This CDR3 has 16 residues. Germline V gene lookup returns CDR1 MNHNS and CDR2 SASEGT. CDR3 residues: CASSARTGGHTGELFF. The CDR3 DNA follows: TGTGCCAGCAGTGCCCGGACAGGGGGCCACACCGGGGAGCTGTTTTTT.

The chain couples TRBV4-1 to TRBJ1-4, with D perhaps TRBD1 (5 bases). This CDR3 comprises 16 residues. Trimming removed 0 bases from V and 4 bases from J, with 12 bases in between. Germline values: CDR1 MGHRA, CDR2 YSYEKL. CDR3 sequence: CASSQDTDSLNEKLFF. Written as DNA, the CDR3 is TGCGCCAGCAGCCAAGATACTGACAGCCTTAATGAAAAACTGTTTTTT.

V is TRBV20-1 and J is TRBJ2-1, with 10 bases lining up with TRBD2. The CDR3 is 16 amino acids. Germline V gene sequence: CDR1 DFQATT, CDR2 SNEGSKA (reference sequence). V shed 0 bases and J 8 bases; nucleotides not matched to a gene: 10. The CDR3 bases are TGCAGTGCTAGAGATGGAGCGGGGGGGCAGGGAGATGAGCAGTTCTTC. Its protein is CSARDGAGGQGDEQFF.